The TCR beta chain described here comes from a study of OX40 agonist ivuxolimab in advanced cancers. Turning to the study itself: The study treated patients with ivuxolimab, an agonistic anti-OX40 (CD134) antibody. Enrolled patients in dose escalation had cancers that were hepatocellular carcinoma, melanoma, renal cell or head and neck cancer. Whole-study findings and limits: In the expanded peripheral T cells, antigen specificity was never determined.

On this clone itself: No antigen is known for it.

Sequencing was performed with immunoSEQ multiplex PCR; in TCRdb, only in-frame clones are kept and a portion is missing. The data show almost 70,000 clones, around four fifths seen once. CDR3 length: 16 amino acids. Trimming took 3 bases from V and 0 from J, leaving 13 bases between them. In germline, CDR1 is SGHRS, CDR2 YFSETQ. The study sampled blood at baseline, cycle 4 day 1, and cycle 7 day 1. The sequence was collected from an adult with an advanced solid tumor such as melanoma, head and neck, liver or kidney cancer. Sequences were derived from CD4+ or CD8+ T cells sorted from blood, sampled in a trial of the OX40 agonist ivuxolimab. The rearrangement joins TRBV5-1 to TRBJ1-3; D unresolved. This chain's CDR3 is CASSYGPDLSGNTIYF. CDR3 DNA sequence: TGCGCCAGCAGCTACGGCCCAGACCTCTCTGGAAACACCATATATTTT.